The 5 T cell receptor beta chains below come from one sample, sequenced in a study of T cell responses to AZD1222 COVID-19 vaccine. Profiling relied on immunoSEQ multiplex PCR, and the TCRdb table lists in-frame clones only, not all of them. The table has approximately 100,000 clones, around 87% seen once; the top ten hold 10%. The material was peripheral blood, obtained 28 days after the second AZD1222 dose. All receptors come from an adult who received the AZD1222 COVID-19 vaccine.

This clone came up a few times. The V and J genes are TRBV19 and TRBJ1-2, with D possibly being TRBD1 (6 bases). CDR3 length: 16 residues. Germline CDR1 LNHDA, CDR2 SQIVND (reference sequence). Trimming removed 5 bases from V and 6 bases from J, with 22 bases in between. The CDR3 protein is CASSWTPGQRGHGYTF. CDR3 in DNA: TGTGCCAGTAGTTGGACTCCGGGACAACGAGGCCATGGCTACACCTTC.

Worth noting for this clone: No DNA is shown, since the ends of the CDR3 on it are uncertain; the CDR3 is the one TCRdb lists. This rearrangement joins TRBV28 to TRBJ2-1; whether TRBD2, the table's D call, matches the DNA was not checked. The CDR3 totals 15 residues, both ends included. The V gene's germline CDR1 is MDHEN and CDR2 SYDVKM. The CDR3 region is CASSFSSGRGNEQFF.

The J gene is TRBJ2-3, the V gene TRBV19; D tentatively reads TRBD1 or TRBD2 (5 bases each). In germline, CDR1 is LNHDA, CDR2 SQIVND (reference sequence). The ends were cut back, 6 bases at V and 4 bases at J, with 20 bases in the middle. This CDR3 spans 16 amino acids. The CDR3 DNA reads TGTGCCAGTAGCGTTGGGACCGCCCTGCGAGCAGATACGCAGTATTTT. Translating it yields CASSVGTALRADTQYF.

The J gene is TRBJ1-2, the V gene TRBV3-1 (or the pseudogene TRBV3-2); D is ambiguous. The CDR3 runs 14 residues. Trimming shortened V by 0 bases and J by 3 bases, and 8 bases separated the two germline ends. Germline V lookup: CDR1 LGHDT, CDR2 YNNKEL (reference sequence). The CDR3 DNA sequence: TGTGCCAGCAGCCAAGATAGGGCACACTATGGCTACACCTTC. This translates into CASSQDRAHYGYTF.

CDR3 DNA: TGTGCCAGCAGCTCGGGACAGGGGACTGAGACCCAGTACTTC. This gives the protein CASSSGQGTETQYF. V and J are TRBV7-9 and TRBJ2-5; TRBD1 matches 10 bases. This CDR3 contains 14 residues. Germline V gene lookup returns CDR1 SEHNR and CDR2 FQNEAQ (reference sequence). With V trimmed by 4 bases and J by 5 bases, 4 bases remained unmatched.